Here is one TCR beta chain with its context. The record originates from a study of blood T cell repertoires in COVID-19. Study as a whole: The United States, Italy and Spain supplied acute and convalescent COVID-19 samples.

Study processing details: The authors estimated nucleated cell counts from reference gene primer amplification. This table comes from immunoSEQ multiplex PCR, and its TCRdb copy is limited to in-frame clones, with some not included. That table is the source of V, J and clone size, and D and trimming were worked out from the DNA. The table lists fewer than 100,000 clones, 80% to 95% of them singletons, with about 0.83% in the top ten. The V gene lost 4 bases and the J gene lost 4 bases, with 13 bases spanning the gap. Germline V lookup: CDR1 MDHEN, CDR2 SYDVKM. The CDR3 extends over 14 amino acids. The rearrangement uses TRBV28 and TRBJ1-2; D is undetermined. This sequence was found in an elderly woman with acute or convalescent COVID-19. Sequencing was carried out using peripheral blood. CDR3 nucleotide sequence: TGTGCCAGCAGTTATGGCGGGGTCCTCTATGGCTACACCTTC. Its translation: CASSYGGVLYGYTF.